These T cell receptor beta chains were read from a single sample in a study of PD-1 blockade in classical Hodgkin lymphoma. Repertoires were generated with immunoSEQ multiplex PCR, while TCRdb's copy carries only in-frame clones and drops some. The sample has around 60,000 clones, more than 90% seen once; the top ten hold around 8%. Sample: peripheral blood mononuclear cells (PBMCs), taken before the fourth cycle of nivolumab. The receptor source for this set is a human donor with classical Hodgkin lymphoma. CDR3s include the opening cysteine and the closing phenylalanine or tryptophan. A D gene is named only where the DNA matches it firmly. Only part of the rows carry a size: once, few, many, or a class if the clone is expanded.

J,size,D,V,DNA,CDR3
TRBJ1-2,-,TRBD1,TRBV28,TGTGCCAGCAGTTTTCAGGGGGCTGCTGGCTACACCTTC,CASSFQGAAGYTF
TRBJ2-1,once,-,TRBV27,TGTGCCAGCAGTTCCTTGGGCCCCAATGAGCAGTTCTTC,CASSSLGPNEQFF
TRBJ2-7,-,TRBD2,TRBV5-1,TGCGCCAGCAGCTTGGGACTAGCGGGGACGTGGGAGCAGTACTTC,CASSLGLAGTWEQYF
TRBJ2-3,-,-,TRBV6-1,TGTGCCAGCAGTGAAAGGGGGGTGGATACGCAGTATTTT,CASSERGVDTQYF
TRBJ1-5,-,TRBD1,TRBV7-7,TGTGCTAGCAGCTTAGTTGACGACGCCTGGGACAGGGCCGTGTATAGCAATCAGCCCCAGCATTTT,CASSLVDDAWDRAVYSNQPQHF
TRBJ1-1,-,-,TRBV2,TGTGCCAGCAGTGTAGATAAAAGGATGAACACTGAAGCTTTCTTT,CASSVDKRMNTEAFF
TRBJ2-1,-,TRBD2,TRBV4-1,TGCGCCAGCAGCCAAGGATCTAGCGGGAAAAGGAGGGAGCAGTTCTTC,CASSQGSSGKRREQFF
TRBJ1-5,few,-,TRBV6-6,TGTGCCAGCAGTCGACCAGTTGTTAGCAATCAGCCCCAGCATTTT,CASSRPVVSNQPQHF
TRBJ2-2,-,-,TRBV6-5,TGTGCCAGCAGCCCGGACAGCCTTAACACCGGGGAGCTGTTTTTT,CASSPDSLNTGELFF
TRBJ2-1,-,TRBD2,TRBV10-2,TGCGCCAGCAGTGAACTAGCGGGAGGGAACAATGAGCAGTTCTTC,CASSELAGGNNEQFF
TRBJ1-6,-,-,TRBV6-1,TGTGCCAGCAGTGAAGAGGGCCCTACAGGGAAGTGGCCACCCCTCCACTTT,CASSEEGPTGKWPPLHF
TRBJ2-2,-,TRBD2,TRBV2,TGTGCCAGCTTCGTAGCGGGTAACACCGGGGAGCTGTTTTTT,CASFVAGNTGELFF
TRBJ1-4,-,-,TRBV28,TGTGCCAGCAGCCCTTGGGGCAGACATAATGAAAAACTGTTTTTT,CASSPWGRHNEKLFF
TRBJ1-5,-,-,TRBV2,TGTGCCAGCAGTGATTCACAGGGAATTAGACCCCAGCATTTT,CASSDSQGIRPQHF
TRBJ1-2,-,-,TRBV13,TGTGCCAGCAGCTTTAGGGGGGGTGGCTACACCTTC,CASSFRGGGYTF
TRBJ2-7,-,-,TRBV19,TGTGCCAGTAGTATAGGGGCAAGCGAGCAGTACTTC,CASSIGASEQYF
TRBJ1-1,-,-,TRBV10-3,TGTGCCATCAGTGCTAGGGGCACACCGAGCACTGAAGCTTTCTTT,CAISARGTPSTEAFF
TRBJ1-1,-,-,TRBV5-1,TGCGCCAGCAGTTATGAGGGTTTGGCGGGTAGGCCTGAAGCTTTCTTT,CASSYEGLAGRPEAFF
TRBJ1-1,-,TRBD1,TRBV5-1,TGCGCCAGCAGCTTGAAATCAGGGGGAATGACTGAAGCTTTCTTT,CASSLKSGGMTEAFF
TRBJ2-5,-,-,TRBV28,TGTGCCACCAGACCTCGGGGTGCTCCAGAGACCCAGTACTTC,CATRPRGAPETQYF
TRBJ2-5,-,TRBD1,TRBV6-1,TGTGCCAGCAGTCAGGACAGGGTACCCCAAGCGACCCAGTACTTC,CASSQDRVPQATQYF
TRBJ2-1,-,TRBD2,TRBV5-6,TGTGCCAGCAGCTTGGGGCTAGCGGTTTACAATGAGCAGTTCTTC,CASSLGLAVYNEQFF
TRBJ2-5,once,TRBD2,TRBV28,TGTGCCAGCAGTCCGGGACTAGCGTACTCTGAGACCCAGTACTTC,CASSPGLAYSETQYF
TRBJ2-3,-,TRBD2,TRBV29-1,TGCAGCGTTCCCCGGGGGGGAGCTCTCACAGATACGCAGTATTTT,CSVPRGGALTDTQYF
TRBJ2-5,-,-,TRBV5-1,TGCGCCAGCAGCCCCCGAGGAGTTCAAGAGACCCAGTACTTC,CASSPRGVQETQYF
TRBJ1-6,-,TRBD1,TRBV7-8,TGTGCCAGCAGCCCCGGGACAGGGGATAATTCACCCCTCCACTTT,CASSPGTGDNSPLHF
TRBJ2-1,once,-,TRBV29-1,TGCAGCGTTGGGGTCGGGAGCTCCTACAATGAGCAGTTCTTC,CSVGVGSSYNEQFF
TRBJ1-2,-,-,TRBV5-1,TGCGCCAGCAGCTTGGACGACTTAAATGGCTACACCTTC,CASSLDDLNGYTF